What follows are 14 T cell receptor beta chains derived from one specimen sequenced in a study of blood T cell repertoires in COVID-19 (dated by TCRdb to 2019 to 2021). Library construction relied on the immunoSEQ multiplex PCR assay. TCRdb re-hosts the immuneACCESS table, in-frame sequences only. Its copies lack some clones; in the studies checked, an unresolved V gene accounts for under half of them, and the cause for the rest is not known. The sample data list more than 130,000 clones, and about 90% of these were observed just once. The leading ten clones occupy roughly a tenth of the sample. Sequencing was done on a sample of peripheral blood. These receptors were obtained from a man between 50 and 59 years old with active or convalescent COVID-19.

The chain joins TRBV27 to TRBJ1-2; 11 bases agree with TRBD1. CDR3 length: 13 amino acids. From germline, CDR1 is MNHEY and CDR2 SMNVEV (reference sequence). J lost 8 bases, V lost 5 bases, and 4 bases had no gene match. CDR3 loop: CASSPGTGGGYTF. The CDR3 DNA sequence: TGTGCCAGCAGTCCCGGGACAGGGGGGGGCTACACCTTC.

This clone was observed a single time. The rearrangement joins TRBV2 to TRBJ1-5; no definite D call. There are 15 residues in the CDR3. Per the germline V gene, CDR1 is SNHLY and CDR2 is FYNNEI. V was pared by 2 bases and J by 3 bases, with 11 bases between. The CDR3, as DNA: TGTGCCAGCAGTGAATGGTCTACCCCCAATCAGCCCCAGCATTTT. Translating gives CASSEWSTPNQPQHF.

The rearrangement joins TRBV28 to TRBJ1-5; a possible D gene is TRBD1 (6 bases). Per the germline V gene, CDR1 is MDHEN and CDR2 is SYDVKM. Trimming took off 3 bases at V and 1 base at J, with 7 bases between the two ends. CDR3 length: 14 residues. For the CDR3, the DNA is TGTGCCAGCAGTTTGGACAGAAGCAATCAGCCCCAGCATTTT. Protein product: CASSLDRSNQPQHF.

This chain links TRBV7-2 with TRBJ2-3; D perhaps matches TRBD2 (5 bases). The CDR3 contains 15 residues. Germline lookup yields CDR1 SGHTA and CDR2 FQGNSA. V lost 1 base, J lost 4 bases, and 12 bases lay in between. DNA for the CDR3: TGTGCCAGCAGCTTAGTGGGCGGGCGGGCAGATACGCAGTATTTT. Its translation is CASSLVGGRADTQYF.

The rearrangement joins TRBV7-2 to TRBJ2-3; the D gene is possibly TRBD2 (6 bases). The CDR3 has 16 amino acids. Deletions cut 3 bases from V and 0 bases from J, with 13 bases between. Germline V lookup: CDR1 SGHTA, CDR2 FQGNSA. The CDR3 DNA reads TGTGCCAGCAGCTTTCGCGGAGGGGCTAGCACAGATACGCAGTATTTT. This encodes CASSFRGGASTDTQYF.

This rearrangement joins TRBV6-5 to TRBJ2-3; no clear D gene. There are 13 residues in the CDR3. Per germline, CDR1 MNHEY and CDR2 SVGAGI. Trimming stripped 6 bases from V and 1 base from J, with 8 bases between. CDR3 region: CASRPTGTDTQYF. In nucleotides, the CDR3 is TGTGCCAGCAGGCCTACTGGCACAGATACGCAGTATTTT.

CDR3: CASSLRTGEGNEKLFF. DNA of the CDR3: TGTGCCAGCAGTTTGCGGACAGGGGAAGGTAATGAAAAACTGTTTTTT. The chain recombines TRBV27 with TRBJ1-4; TRBD1 agrees at 9 bases. Germline CDR1 MNHEY, CDR2 SMNVEV (reference sequence). The CDR3 contains 16 residues. V lost 3 bases and J lost 4; bases outside the gene matches: 6.

The rearrangement uses TRBV6-6 and TRBJ2-2; D might be TRBD2 (6 bases). The CDR3 runs to 14 residues. V was cut by 6 bases and J by 8 bases, with 16 bases left in between. Germline loops: CDR1 MNHNY, CDR2 SVGAGI (reference sequence). The CDR3 DNA reads as TGTGCCAGCAGGCCGAGACTAGGCCCGGGGGAGCTGTTTTTT. It codes for CASRPRLGPGELFF.

This chain connects TRBV7-6 to TRBJ2-1, with TRBD2 identical over 12 bases. The CDR3 length is 20 residues. Germline assignment: CDR1 SGHVS and CDR2 FNYEAQ. J gave up 0 bases and V 4 bases, and 13 bases lay outside the gene matches. The CDR3 sequence: CASSSPTSGRSIISYNEQFF. CDR3 DNA sequence: TGTGCCAGCAGCTCCCCAACTAGCGGGAGGTCCATTATCTCCTACAATGAGCAGTTCTTC.

CDR3 bases: TGTGCCAGCAGTTCCCCGACAGGGAACACTGAAGCTTTCTTT. Amino acids: CASSSPTGNTEAFF. The V gene is TRBV6-5, the J gene TRBJ1-1, with D tentatively TRBD1 (6 bases). The ends were cut back, 4 bases at V and 1 base at J, with 10 bases in the middle. Germline CDR1 is MNHEY and CDR2 is SVGAGI. CDR3 size: 14 residues.

The chain combines TRBV9 with TRBJ1-2, with 7 bases that match TRBD1. The CDR3 runs 11 residues. With 3 bases clipped from V and 8 bases from J, the junction kept 1 base outside the gene matches. In germline, CDR1 is SGDLS, CDR2 YYNGEE. The CDR3 DNA reads TGTGCCAGCAGCGCGGACAGGGGCTACACCTTC. Translating gives CASSADRGYTF.

The chain links TRBV29-1 to TRBJ2-1; TRBD2 matches at 12 bases. In germline, CDR1 is SQVTM, CDR2 ANQGSEA. The CDR3 runs 13 residues. Germline trimming cut 7 bases from V and 7 bases from J; bases unmatched to any gene: 5. As DNA, the CDR3 is TGCAGCGCGACTAGCGGGAGTATTAATGAGCAGTTCTTC. As protein: CSATSGSINEQFF.

This sequence joins TRBV18 and TRBJ2-3, with 7 bases aligning to TRBD1. The junction had 8 bases not matched to a gene; V was cut back by 0 bases and J by 2 bases. The CDR3 is 17 amino acids. Germline V gene sequence: CDR1 KGHSH, CDR2 LQKENI. The CDR3 loop reads CASSPPRKQGITDTQYF. DNA for the CDR3: TGTGCCAGCTCACCACCTCGGAAACAGGGGATCACAGATACGCAGTATTTT.

The genes are TRBV27 and TRBJ2-2; 10 bases align to TRBD2. This CDR3 is built from 15 residues. The V gene end was trimmed by 2 bases and the J gene end by 7 bases; junction bases not matched to a gene: 4. The germline CDR1 and CDR2 sequences are MNHEY and SMNVEV (reference sequence). In DNA form, the CDR3 reads TGTGCCAGCAGTTTAGCCGGGACTAGCGTCGGGGAGCTGTTTTTT. It translates to CASSLAGTSVGELFF.